This TCR beta chain appears in the sequencing data of a study of cytomegalovirus exposure and HLA in healthy donors. On this clone: Its target is unknown.

Study outcomes and limitations: Previous analysis showed most TCR beta V segments were productive about 90% or about 30% of the time.

Use of 60 Vbeta and 13 Jbeta primers characterized the PCR. In the authors' workflow: Later reanalysis found roughly 80 million unique TCR beta chains, approximately 11 million of them shared. TCRdb's copy holds only in-frame clones and misses some; the assay was immunoSEQ multiplex PCR. That table furnishes V, J and clone size, whereas the DNA furnished D and trimming. The table shows 120,000 to 150,000 clones, with about 73% occurring only once. CDR1 LNHDA and CDR2 SQIVND come from the germline V gene (reference sequence). The CDR3 contains 14 residues. V lost 8 bases, J lost 2 bases, and 13 bases lay in between.

J is TRBJ2-1 and V is TRBV19; D is possibly TRBD2 (6 bases). The source material was PBMCs. This TCR was recovered from a middle-aged man in good health and CMV-seropositive. CDR3 DNA: TGTGCCAGTCTACGCGGGGACCCCTACAATGAGCAGTTCTTC. Its protein product is CASLRGDPYNEQFF.